This T cell receptor (beta chain) originates from a study of blood T cell repertoires in COVID-19 (dated by TCRdb to the early 2020s). About the study as a whole: Samples covering the acute and convalescent phases of COVID-19 were provided by collaborators in the United States, Italy and Spain. The prospective study material was composed of cDNA or gDNA derived from T cells, B-cell-depleted T cells, or PBMCs. Deeply sampled blood TCRbeta repertoires from subjects exposed to, actively infected with, or recovered from COVID-19 were included in the dataset. A freely available public database, intended as a resource for researchers studying the immune response to SARS-CoV-2, is where the repertoires were released. The samples were drawn from two sources: the first 160 participants of the ongoing ImmuneRACE study, and fewer than 1,500 subjects contributed by 6 global collaborators. Sample metadata almost always included a de-identified subject ID, COVID-19 status, age in years and sex. HLA class I and class II types, where available, came from metadata supplied by the sample provider rather than from assay-based typing. What the research found in general, with its limitations: The quantity of clinical and demographic metadata differed by source and by participant and was supplied without curation.

The immunoSEQ Assay, a bias-controlled multiplex PCR, was used to amplify TCRbeta CDR3 regions from genomic DNA. The source study handled its data this way. The number of nucleated cells in each sample was estimated from the amplification of reference gene primers within the assay. To quantify the absolute abundance of each unique TCRbeta CDR3 rearrangement, sequence reads were collapsed and filtered. For each sample, productive Simpson clonality was calculated as the square root of Simpson's diversity index over productive rearrangements. The table comes from immuneACCESS by way of TCRdb, which keeps in-frame sequences with V and J called. Part of the clones is missing from these tables; in studies checked, under half for an unresolved V gene and the rest for unknown reasons. V, J and clone size are those of that table, while D and trimming were read from the DNA. In all, the sample holds approximately 140,000 clones, and 80% to 90% of those were seen once. The ten largest clonotypes hold less than 4% of the sample.

CDR1 SNHLY and CDR2 FYNNEI are derived from the germline V gene. Counted from cysteine to phenylalanine, this CDR3 has 16 amino acids. Here the CDR3 DNA is all that survives: 48 bases in frame from base 1. Trimmed from V: 4 bases; trimmed from J: 3 bases; junction bases lacking a gene match: 9. Participants in the prospective study were aged about 18 to 89 years, lived in more than 20 United States geographic areas, and enrolled through a virtual design. Cohort assignment in the prospective study relied on participant-reported clinical history from a screening survey and a study questionnaire. Each participant in the prospective study had whole blood, serum and a nasopharyngeal or oropharyngeal swab collected by mobile phlebotomists. Over a roughly 2-month period, participants in the prospective study had the option of providing additional blood draws and questionnaires. Prospective study blood samples were shipped either frozen or at room temperature before DNA extraction.

Turning to this clone: The antigen this receptor binds is unknown. No base quality values were provided; no much bigger clone lies one nucleotide off.

In this chain, TRBV2 is recombined with TRBJ2-7; TRBD2 aligns with 10 central bases. This clonotype was obtained from a woman aged 45-59 years with acute COVID-19. Material for sequencing was PBMCs or T cells enriched from blood (not recorded which). This receptor carries the CDR3 CASSGALAGVHYEQYF. The DNA sequence follows: TGTGCCAGCAGTGGGGCTCTAGCGGGAGTGCACTACGAGCAGTACTTC.